The entry below gives a single T cell receptor beta chain sequence along with its context. Its target is unknown. Assay runs were performed at deep level. Each PCR replicate from the sorted subsets contained around 0.2 ug DNA, which is tens of thousands of T cell genomes. Clones were read by immunoSEQ multiplex PCR, and TCRdb kept only the in-frame ones, dropping some. Here the sample spans around 980,000 clones, approximately 80% being singletons. The sample comes from a study of shared clonotypes between healthy human individuals. Study-wide results and caveats: It was the non-shared clonotypes that had lower generation probabilities than clonotypes shared by all four donors.

Sequencing was carried out using memory CD4+ T cells from PBMCs. Documented subset: CD45RA-negative fraction. This TCR derives from a man aged 18-30 years in good health. Some clones in this sample may be carry-over from other donors' samples.

This CDR3 reads CASSLSGQGYGYTF. The CDR3 DNA is TGTGCCAGCAGTTTATCGGGACAGGGTTATGGCTACACCTTC. The J gene is TRBJ1-2, the V gene TRBV28; 9 nucleotides match TRBD1. Looked up from germline, CDR1 is MDHEN and CDR2 is SYDVKM. The CDR3 has 14 residues. J gave up 5 bases and V 1 base, and 2 bases lay outside the gene matches.